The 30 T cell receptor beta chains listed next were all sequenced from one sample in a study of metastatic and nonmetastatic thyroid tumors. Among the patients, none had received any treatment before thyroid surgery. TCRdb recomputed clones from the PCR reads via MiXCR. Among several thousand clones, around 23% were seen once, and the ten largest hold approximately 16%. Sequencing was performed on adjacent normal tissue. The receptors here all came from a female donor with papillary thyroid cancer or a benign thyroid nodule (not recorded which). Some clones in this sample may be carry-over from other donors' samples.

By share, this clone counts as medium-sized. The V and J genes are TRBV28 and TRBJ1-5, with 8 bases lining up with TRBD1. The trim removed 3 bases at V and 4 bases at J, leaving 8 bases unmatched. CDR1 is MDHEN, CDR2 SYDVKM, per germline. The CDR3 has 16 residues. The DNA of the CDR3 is TGTGCCAGCAGTTTCGCTACAGGGGGTTTGAATCAGCCCCAGCATTTT. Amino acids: CASSFATGGLNQPQHF.

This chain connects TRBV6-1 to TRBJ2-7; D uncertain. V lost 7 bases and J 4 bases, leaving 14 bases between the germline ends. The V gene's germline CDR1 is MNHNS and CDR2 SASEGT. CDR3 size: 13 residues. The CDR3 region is CASITRYVYEQYF. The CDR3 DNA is TGTGCCAGCATAACCCGTTATGTATACGAGCAGTACTTC.

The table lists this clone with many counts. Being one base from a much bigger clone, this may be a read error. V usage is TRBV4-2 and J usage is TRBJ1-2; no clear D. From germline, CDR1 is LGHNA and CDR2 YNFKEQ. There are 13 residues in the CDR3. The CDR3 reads CVSSPGPDYGYTF. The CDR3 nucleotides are TGTGTCAGCAGCCCCGGGCCAGACTATGGCTACACCTTC.

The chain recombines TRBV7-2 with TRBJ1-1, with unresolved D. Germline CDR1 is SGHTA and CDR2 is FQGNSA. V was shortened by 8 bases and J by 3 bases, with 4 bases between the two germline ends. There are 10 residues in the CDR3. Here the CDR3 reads CASVDTEAFF. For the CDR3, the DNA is TGTGCCAGCGTAGACACTGAAGCTTTCTTT.

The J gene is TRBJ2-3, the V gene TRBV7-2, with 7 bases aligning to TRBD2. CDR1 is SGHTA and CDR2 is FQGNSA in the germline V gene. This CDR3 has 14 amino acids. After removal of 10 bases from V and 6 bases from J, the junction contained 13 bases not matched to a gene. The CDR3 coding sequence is TGTGCCAAAGGCGAGTTGGGGGAGGGCGATACGCAGTATTTT. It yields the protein CAKGELGEGDTQYF.

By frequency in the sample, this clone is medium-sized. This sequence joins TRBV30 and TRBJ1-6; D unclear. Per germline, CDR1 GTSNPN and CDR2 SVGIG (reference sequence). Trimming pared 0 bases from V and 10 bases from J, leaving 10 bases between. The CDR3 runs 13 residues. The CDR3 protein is CAWSVLVLSPLHF. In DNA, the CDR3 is TGTGCCTGGAGTGTCCTCGTTTTGTCACCCCTCCACTTT.

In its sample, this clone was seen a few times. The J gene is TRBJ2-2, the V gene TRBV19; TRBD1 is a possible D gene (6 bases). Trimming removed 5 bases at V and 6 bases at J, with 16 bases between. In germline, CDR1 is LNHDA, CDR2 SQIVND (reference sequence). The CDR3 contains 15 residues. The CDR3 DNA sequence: TGTGCCAGTAGTCCGAGGACAGCCTCGGCCGGGGAGCTGTTTTTT. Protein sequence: CASSPRTASAGELFF.

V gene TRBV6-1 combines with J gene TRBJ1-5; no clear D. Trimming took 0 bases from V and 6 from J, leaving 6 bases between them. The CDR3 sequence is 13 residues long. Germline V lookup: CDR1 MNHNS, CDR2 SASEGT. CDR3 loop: CASSEALGQPQHF. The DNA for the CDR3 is TGTGCCAGCAGTGAAGCCCTGGGTCAGCCCCAGCATTTT.

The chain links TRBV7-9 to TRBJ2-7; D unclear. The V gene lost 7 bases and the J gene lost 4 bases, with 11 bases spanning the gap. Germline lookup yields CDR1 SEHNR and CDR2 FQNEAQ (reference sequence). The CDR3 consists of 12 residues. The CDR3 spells CASTSWEYEQYF. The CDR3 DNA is TGTGCCAGCACCAGTTGGGAATACGAGCAGTACTTC.

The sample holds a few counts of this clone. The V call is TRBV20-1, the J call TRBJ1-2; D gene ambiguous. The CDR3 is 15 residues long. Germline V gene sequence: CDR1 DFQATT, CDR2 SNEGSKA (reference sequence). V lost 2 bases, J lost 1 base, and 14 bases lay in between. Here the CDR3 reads CSARPFRGDNYGYTF. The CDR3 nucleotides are TGCAGTGCTAGACCGTTTCGCGGGGATAACTATGGCTACACCTTC.

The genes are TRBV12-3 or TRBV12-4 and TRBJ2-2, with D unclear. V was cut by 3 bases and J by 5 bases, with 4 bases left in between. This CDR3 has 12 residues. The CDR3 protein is CASSFRTGELFF. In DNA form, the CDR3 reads TGTGCCAGCAGTTTTAGGACCGGGGAGCTGTTTTTT.

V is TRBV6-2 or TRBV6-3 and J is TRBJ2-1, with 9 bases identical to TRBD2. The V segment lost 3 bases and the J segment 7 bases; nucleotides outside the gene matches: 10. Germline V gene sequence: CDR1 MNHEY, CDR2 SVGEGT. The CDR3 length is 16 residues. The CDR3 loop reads CASSYSGLAMGNEQFF. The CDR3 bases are TGTGCCAGCAGTTATTCAGGACTAGCGATGGGTAATGAGCAGTTCTTC.

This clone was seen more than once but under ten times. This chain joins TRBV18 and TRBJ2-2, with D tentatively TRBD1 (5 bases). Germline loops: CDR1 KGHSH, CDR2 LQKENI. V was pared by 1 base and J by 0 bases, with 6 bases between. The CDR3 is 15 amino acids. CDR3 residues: CASSPRQSNTGELFF. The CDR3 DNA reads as TGTGCCAGCTCACCACGACAGTCGAACACCGGGGAGCTGTTTTTT.

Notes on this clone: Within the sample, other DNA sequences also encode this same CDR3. The CDR3 coding sequence is TGTGCCAGCAGCCCCGGGCAGGGGGGATCCTACGAGCAGTACTTC. As protein: CASSPGQGGSYEQYF. The chain combines TRBV7-7 with TRBJ2-7; a weak D match, TRBD1 (7 bases). This CDR3 spans 15 amino acids. The germline CDR1 and CDR2 sequences are SSHAT and FNYEAQ (reference sequence). The V end was cut by 5 bases, the J end by 1 base, with 15 bases between.

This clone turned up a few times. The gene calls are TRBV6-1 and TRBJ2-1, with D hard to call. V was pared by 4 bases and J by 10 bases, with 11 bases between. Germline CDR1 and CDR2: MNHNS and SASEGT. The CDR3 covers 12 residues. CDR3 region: CASSGQAVEQFF. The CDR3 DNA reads TGTGCCAGCAGTGGACAAGCCGTGGAGCAGTTCTTC.

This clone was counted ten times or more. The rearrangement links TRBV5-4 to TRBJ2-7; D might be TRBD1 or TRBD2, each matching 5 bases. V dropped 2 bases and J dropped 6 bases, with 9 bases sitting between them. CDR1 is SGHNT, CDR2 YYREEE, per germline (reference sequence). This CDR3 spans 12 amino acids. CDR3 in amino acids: CASSFPGREQYF. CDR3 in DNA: TGTGCCAGCAGCTTTCCGGGGCGCGAGCAGTACTTC. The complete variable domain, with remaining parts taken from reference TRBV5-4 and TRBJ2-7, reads ETGVTQSPTHLIKTRGQQVTLRCSSQSGHNTVSWYQQALGQGPQFIFQYYREEENGRGNFPPRFSGLQFPNYSSELNVNALELDDSALYLCASSFPGREQYFGPGTRLTVT.

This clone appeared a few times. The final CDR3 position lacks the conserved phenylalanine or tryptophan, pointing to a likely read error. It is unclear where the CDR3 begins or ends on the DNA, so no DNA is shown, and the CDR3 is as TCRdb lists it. CDR3 amino acids: CASSSLSGRDYSA. The chain uses TRBV12-3 or TRBV12-4 and TRBJ2-1; TRBD2, the D gene given by the table, was not confirmed from the DNA. The CDR3 sequence runs 13 residues, both termini included.

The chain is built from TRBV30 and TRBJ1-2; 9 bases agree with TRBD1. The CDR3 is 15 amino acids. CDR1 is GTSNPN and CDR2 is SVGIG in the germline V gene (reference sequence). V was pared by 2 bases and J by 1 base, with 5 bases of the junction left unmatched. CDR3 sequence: CAWSSGTGNNYGYTF. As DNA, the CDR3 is TGTGCCTGGAGTAGCGGGACAGGGAATAACTATGGCTACACCTTC.

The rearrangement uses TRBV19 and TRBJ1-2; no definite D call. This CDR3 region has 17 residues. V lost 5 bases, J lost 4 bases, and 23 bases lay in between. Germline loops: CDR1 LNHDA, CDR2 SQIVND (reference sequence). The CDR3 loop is CASSVGFPSQPVYGYTF. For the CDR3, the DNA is TGTGCCAGTAGTGTAGGATTTCCCTCACAACCGGTCTATGGCTACACCTTC.

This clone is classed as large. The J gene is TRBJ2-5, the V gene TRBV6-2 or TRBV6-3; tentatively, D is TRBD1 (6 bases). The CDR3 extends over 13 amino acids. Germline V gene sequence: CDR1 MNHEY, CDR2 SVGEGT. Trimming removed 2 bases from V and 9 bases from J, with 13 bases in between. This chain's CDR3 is CASSYTRPGAQYF. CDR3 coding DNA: TGTGCCAGCAGTTACACTAGACCAGGGGCCCAGTACTTC.

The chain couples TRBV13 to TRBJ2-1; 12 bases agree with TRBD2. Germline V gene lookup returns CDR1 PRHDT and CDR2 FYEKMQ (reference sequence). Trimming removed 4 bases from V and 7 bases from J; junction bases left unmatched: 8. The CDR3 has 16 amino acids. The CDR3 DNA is TGTGCCAGCAGCTCTCGACTAGCGGGAGTTATAAATGAGCAGTTCTTC. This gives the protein CASSSRLAGVINEQFF.

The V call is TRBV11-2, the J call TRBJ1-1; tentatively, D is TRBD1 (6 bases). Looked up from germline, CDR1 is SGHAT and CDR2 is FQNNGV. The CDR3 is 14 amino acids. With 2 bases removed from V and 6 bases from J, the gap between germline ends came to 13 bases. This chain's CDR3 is CASSLILGAAEAFF. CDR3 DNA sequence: TGTGCCAGCAGCTTAATCCTGGGGGCAGCTGAAGCTTTCTTT.

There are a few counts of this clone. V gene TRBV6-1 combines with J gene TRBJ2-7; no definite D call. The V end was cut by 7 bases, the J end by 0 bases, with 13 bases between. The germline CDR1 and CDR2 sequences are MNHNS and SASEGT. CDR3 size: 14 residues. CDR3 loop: CASTARTSSYEQYF. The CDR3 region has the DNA TGTGCCAGCACCGCCCGGACGAGCTCCTACGAGCAGTACTTC.

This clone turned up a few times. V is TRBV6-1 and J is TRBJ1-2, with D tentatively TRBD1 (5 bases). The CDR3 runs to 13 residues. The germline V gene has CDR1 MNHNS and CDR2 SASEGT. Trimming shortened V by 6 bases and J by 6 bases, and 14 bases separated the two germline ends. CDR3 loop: CASSPRQSNGYTF. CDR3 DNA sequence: TGTGCCAGCAGCCCCAGACAGAGTAATGGCTACACCTTC.

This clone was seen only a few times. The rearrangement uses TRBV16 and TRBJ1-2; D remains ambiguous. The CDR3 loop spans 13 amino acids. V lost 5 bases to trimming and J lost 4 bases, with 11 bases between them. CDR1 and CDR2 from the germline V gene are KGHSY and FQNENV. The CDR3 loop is CASSERSGYGYTF. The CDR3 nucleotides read TGTGCCAGCAGCGAGAGATCTGGCTATGGCTACACCTTC.

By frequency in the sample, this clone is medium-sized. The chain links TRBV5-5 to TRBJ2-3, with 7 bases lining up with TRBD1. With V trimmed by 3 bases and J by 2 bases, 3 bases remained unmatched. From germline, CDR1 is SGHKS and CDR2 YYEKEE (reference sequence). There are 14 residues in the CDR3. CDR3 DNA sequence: TGTGCCAGCAGCTGGGGGACAGACACAGATACGCAGTATTTT. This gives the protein CASSWGTDTDTQYF.

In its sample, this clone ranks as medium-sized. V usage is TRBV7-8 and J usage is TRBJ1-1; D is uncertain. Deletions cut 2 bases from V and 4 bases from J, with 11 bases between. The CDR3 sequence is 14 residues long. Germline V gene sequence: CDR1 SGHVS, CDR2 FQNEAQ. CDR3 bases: TGTGCCAGCAGCTTATGGCGGGCGGGCACTGAAGCTTTCTTT. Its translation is CASSLWRAGTEAFF.

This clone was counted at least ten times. The CDR3: CASSLWLAGGQQTQYF. CDR3 DNA: TGTGCCAGCAGCCTGTGGTTAGCGGGGGGGCAACAGACCCAGTACTTC. The chain carries TRBV5-4 and TRBJ2-5; the match to TRBD2 covers 11 bases. The germline gives CDR1 SGHNT, CDR2 YYREEE (reference sequence). The V gene end was trimmed by 4 bases and the J gene end by 6 bases; junction bases not matched to a gene: 11. CDR3 size: 16 residues.

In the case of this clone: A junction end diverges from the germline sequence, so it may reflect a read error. CDR3 bases: TGTGTCAGCACCCACCCGGGACAGGGCCTCTACGAGCAGTACTTC. Translating it yields CVSTHPGQGLYEQYF. V gene TRBV28 combines with J gene TRBJ2-7; TRBD1 matches 9 bases. Germline V gives CDR1 MDHEN, CDR2 SYDVKM. The length of the CDR3 is 15 residues. The full variable domain, with the rest looked up from reference TRBV28 and TRBJ2-7, is DVKVTQSSRYLVKRTGEKVFLECVQDMDHENMFWYRQDPGLGLRLIYFSYDVKMKEKGDIPEGYSVSREKKERFSLILESASTNQTSMYLCVSTHPGQGLYEQYFGPGTRLTVT.

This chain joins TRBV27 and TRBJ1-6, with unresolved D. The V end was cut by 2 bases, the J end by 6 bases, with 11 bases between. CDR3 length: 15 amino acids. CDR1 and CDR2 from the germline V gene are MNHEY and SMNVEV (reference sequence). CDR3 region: CASSLKVKVNSPLHF. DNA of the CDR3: TGTGCCAGCAGTTTAAAGGTTAAGGTTAATTCACCCCTCCACTTT.